Below are 18 T cell receptor beta chains sequenced from a single sample in a study of CD8+CD57+ T cells in acquired aplastic anemia. Profiling of TCR beta VDJ combinations and CDR3 sequences used genomic DNA as template. Using its own MiXCR run on the reads, TCRdb lists one record per CDR3 protein. The table shows around 190,000 distinct CDR3 sequences, with roughly 56% occurring only once. Material: sorted CD4+, CD8+, or CD8+CD57+ T cells (not recorded which) from PBMCs. The receptors here all came from a human donor in good health, serving as a control.

The CDR3 region has the DNA TGTGCCAGCAGCTTAGGACCAGGGACTGGAAACACCATATATTTT. Translation gives CASSLGPGTGNTIYF. The chain joins TRBV7-3 to TRBJ1-3; a possible D gene is TRBD1 (5 bases). This CDR3 spans 15 amino acids. Per the germline V gene, CDR1 is SGHTA and CDR2 is FQGTGA. Trimming shortened V by 2 bases and J by 2 bases, and 10 bases separated the two germline ends.

This clonotype appeared many times. CDR3 sequence reads: CSARREGTYSNQPQHF. In nucleotides, the CDR3 is TGCAGTGCTAGAAGGGAGGGGACGTATAGCAATCAGCCCCAGCATTTT. This sequence joins TRBV20-1 and TRBJ1-5; the D gene is possibly TRBD1 (5 bases). CDR1 and CDR2 from the germline V gene are DFQATT and SNEGSKA (reference sequence). V dropped 2 bases and J dropped 0 bases, with 14 bases sitting between them. The CDR3 extends over 16 amino acids.

This clonotype was seen ten or more times. The chain employs TRBV6-1 and TRBJ1-4; 8 positions agree with TRBD1. J was trimmed by 7 bases and V by 7 bases; bases with no gene match: 11. Germline CDR1 and CDR2: MNHNS and SASEGT. The CDR3 spans 15 residues. CDR3 nucleotides: TGTGCCAGCATTCAAGGACAGGGCCGGAGTGAAAAACTGTTTTTT. Translated, it gives CASIQGQGRSEKLFF.

This clonotype was recorded at least ten times. The chain carries TRBV5-6 and TRBJ2-7; no definite D call. Trimming pared 0 bases from V and 6 bases from J, leaving 13 bases between. Germline V CDR1 and CDR2: SGHDT, YYEEEE. This CDR3 spans 14 amino acids. CDR3 DNA sequence: TGTGCCAGCAGCTTGGCACAAATAAGGAGCGAGCAGTACTTC. It encodes CASSLAQIRSEQYF.

This clonotype occurred many times. The gene calls are TRBV29-1 and TRBJ1-5; possibly TRBD1 for D (6 bases). V lost 7 bases and J lost 3, with 13 bases in between. Germline CDR1 is SQVTM and CDR2 is ANQGSEA. The CDR3 extends over 13 amino acids. The CDR3 here is CSDNQGYNQPQHF. The CDR3 region has the DNA TGCAGCGATAATCAGGGGTACAATCAGCCCCAGCATTTT.

This clonotype was counted ten times or more. The chain uses TRBV6-1 and TRBJ1-5; TRBD1 is a possible D gene (5 bases). The CDR3 length is 16 residues. Germline V lookup: CDR1 MNHNS, CDR2 SASEGT. Trimming pared 0 bases from V and 3 bases from J, leaving 12 bases between. CDR3 residues: CASSEAEGQVNQPQHF. The CDR3 nucleotides read TGTGCCAGCAGTGAAGCGGAGGGGCAGGTCAATCAGCCCCAGCATTTT.

The rearrangement joins TRBV20-1 to TRBJ1-2; unclear D gene. Germline V gene data show CDR1 as DFQATT and CDR2 as SNEGSKA (reference sequence). V was trimmed by 1 base and J by 4 bases, leaving 7 bases between them. This CDR3 has 12 residues. This CDR3 is CSARAAIYGYTF. DNA of the CDR3: TGCAGTGCTAGAGCCGCGATCTATGGCTACACCTTC.

This clonotype appeared many times. J is TRBJ1-2 and V is TRBV19, with a possible D match to TRBD1 (5 bases). Per the germline V gene, CDR1 is LNHDA and CDR2 is SQIVND (reference sequence). CDR3 size: 15 residues. V lost 3 bases to trimming and J lost 7 bases, with 18 bases between them. CDR3 residues: CASSIGDWLGAGYTF. As DNA, the CDR3 is TGTGCCAGTAGTATCGGGGACTGGCTTGGCGCTGGCTACACCTTC. The whole variable domain, remainder taken from reference TRBV19 and TRBJ1-2, is DGGITQSPKYLFRKEGQNVTLSCEQNLNHDAMYWYRQDPGQGLRLIYYSQIVNDFQKGDIAEGYSVSREKKESFPLTVTSAQKNPTAFYLCASSIGDWLGAGYTFGSGTRLTVV.

This clonotype was counted many times. This rearrangement joins TRBV2 to TRBJ1-5; possibly TRBD1 for D (5 bases). Germline V gene lookup returns CDR1 SNHLY and CDR2 FYNNEI. This CDR3 has 13 residues. V dropped 2 bases and J dropped 6 bases, with 8 bases sitting between them. The CDR3 spells CASSERGVQPQHF. In DNA, the CDR3 is TGTGCCAGCAGTGAACGAGGGGTTCAGCCCCAGCATTTT.

This clonotype has a count of ten or more. CDR3 protein: CASTLTALNQPQHF. In nucleotides, the CDR3 is TGTGCCAGCACCCTGACAGCCCTCAATCAGCCCCAGCATTTT. The chain recombines TRBV28 with TRBJ1-5; weak D call: TRBD1 (5 bases). CDR1 and CDR2 from the germline V gene are MDHEN and SYDVKM. CDR3 size: 14 residues. Trimming removed 7 bases from V and 3 bases from J, with 13 bases in between.

Of note for this clonotype: It may be a read error: a sequence one base away is much more abundant. V and J are TRBV10-2 and TRBJ1-1, with D perhaps TRBD1 (6 bases). Germline values: CDR1 WSHSY, CDR2 SAAADI. The CDR3 covers 13 residues. The DNA of the CDR3 is TGTGTCAGCAGTTTGATCCAGGGGACTGAAGCTTTCTTT. Its translation is CVSSLIQGTEAFF.

The chain joins TRBV24-1 to TRBJ1-4; a weak D match, TRBD1 (6 bases). Germline values: CDR1 KGHDR, CDR2 SFDVKD. The CDR3 is 12 amino acids. V was pared by 6 bases and J by 7 bases, with 8 bases between. The CDR3 DNA reads TGTGCCACCAGTTCGACAGGTGAAAAACTGTTTTTT. Protein: CATSSTGEKLFF.

This clonotype was found many times. The chain links TRBV7-3 to TRBJ1-6; D is possibly TRBD1 (5 bases). Germline lookup yields CDR1 SGHTA and CDR2 FQGTGA. CDR3 size: 14 residues. The V gene lost 4 bases and the J gene lost 5 bases, with 9 bases spanning the gap. CDR3 DNA: TGTGCCAGCAGCTCGGGACCAAATAATTCACCCCTCCACTTT. It specifies CASSSGPNNSPLHF.

This clonotype was observed a few times. This may arise from a read error, as a much more abundant clone is one base away. The chain carries TRBV5-5 and TRBJ2-1; tentative D call: TRBD2 (6 bases). Trimming removed 0 bases at V and 9 bases at J, with 13 bases between. Looked up from germline, CDR1 is SGHKS and CDR2 is YYEKEE (reference sequence). CDR3 length: 14 residues. CDR3 amino acids: CASSLVGLTIEQFF. In nucleotides, the CDR3 is TGTGCCAGCAGCTTGGTAGGACTAACTATTGAGCAGTTCTTC. The full variable domain, rest sourced from reference TRBV5-5 and TRBJ2-1, is DAGVTQSPTHLIKTRGQQVTLRCSPISGHKSVSWYQQVLGQGPQFIFQYYEKEERGRGNFPDRFSARQFPNYSSELNVNALLLGDSALYLCASSLVGLTIEQFFGPGTRLTVL.

J is TRBJ2-3 and V is TRBV2, with 13 bases that match TRBD2. The germline V gene has CDR1 SNHLY and CDR2 FYNNEI. The V segment lost 6 bases and the J segment 4 bases; nucleotides outside the gene matches: 7. The CDR3 contains 16 residues. CDR3 DNA: TGTGCCAGCAGCCAAGAGACTAGCGGGGGGCCAGATACGCAGTATTTT. It encodes CASSQETSGGPDTQYF.

The sample holds many counts of this clonotype. The gene calls are TRBV7-2 and TRBJ2-7; TRBD1 agrees at 7 bases. The J segment lost 4 bases and the V segment lost 1 base, leaving 7 bases of the junction unmatched. CDR1 is SGHTA and CDR2 is FQGNSA in the germline V gene. The CDR3 loop spans 15 amino acids. This CDR3 is CASSLGGRGLYEQYF. As DNA, the CDR3 is TGTGCCAGCAGCTTAGGAGGCAGGGGGTTGTACGAGCAGTACTTC.

V and J are TRBV7-2 and TRBJ2-1, with 11 bases matching TRBD2. There are 17 residues in the CDR3. With 3 bases clipped from V and 9 bases from J, the junction kept 13 bases outside the gene matches. Germline values: CDR1 SGHTA, CDR2 FQGNSA. This CDR3 is CASSLGASGGSGSEQFF. The CDR3 coding sequence is TGTGCCAGCAGCTTGGGCGCTAGCGGGGGGTCGGGATCTGAGCAGTTCTTC.

As for this clonotype: A junction end diverges from the germline sequence, so it may reflect a read error. V gene TRBV15 combines with J gene TRBJ2-5, with D maybe TRBD2 (5 bases). The CDR3 loop spans 14 amino acids. The germline CDR1 and CDR2 sequences are LNHNV and YYDKDF (reference sequence). Here the CDR3 reads CAISSAQDSVTQYF. DNA for the CDR3: TGTGCCATCAGCAGTGCCCAGGACTCTGTGACCCAGTACTTC.